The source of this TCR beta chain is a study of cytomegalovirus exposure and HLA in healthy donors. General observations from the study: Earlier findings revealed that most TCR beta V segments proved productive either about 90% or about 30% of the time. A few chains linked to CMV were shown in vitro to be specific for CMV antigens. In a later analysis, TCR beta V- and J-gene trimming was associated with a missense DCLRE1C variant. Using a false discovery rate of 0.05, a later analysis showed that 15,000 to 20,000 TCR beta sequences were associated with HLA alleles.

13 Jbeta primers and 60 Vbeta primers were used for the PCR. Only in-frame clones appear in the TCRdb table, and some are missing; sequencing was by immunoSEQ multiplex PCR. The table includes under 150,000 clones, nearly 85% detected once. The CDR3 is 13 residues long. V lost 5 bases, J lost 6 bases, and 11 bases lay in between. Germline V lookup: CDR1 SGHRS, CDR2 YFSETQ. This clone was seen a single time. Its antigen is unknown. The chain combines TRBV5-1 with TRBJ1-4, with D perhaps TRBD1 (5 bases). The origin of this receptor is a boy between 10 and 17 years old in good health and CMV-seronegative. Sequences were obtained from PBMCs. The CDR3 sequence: CASRRGEDEKLFF. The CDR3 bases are TGCGCCAGCAGAAGAGGGGAGGATGAAAAACTGTTTTTT.